This T cell receptor beta chain comes out of a study of molecular identifiers for immune sequencing clone quantification (dated by TCRdb to 2016 to 2019). Context from the whole study: For a replicate experiment, the RNA from either around 20,000 or 100,000 naive CD8 T cells was divided into five aliquots, and four of those aliquots went on to sequencing. CD8 T cells were used in a methods study to benchmark molecular-identifier clustering-based TCR repertoire sequencing (MIDCIRS) and TCR RNA copy counting. Study-level results and caveats: Naive libraries contained spiked-in Jurkat TCR RNA (approximately ten copies' worth), which is not part of the donor repertoire. Modeling gave about three recovered TCR RNA copies per cell versus about ten by digital PCR, implying about 30% capture efficiency. Even against a background of roughly 1 million naive CD8 T cells, spiked-in Jurkat TCR RNA amounting to a single cell's worth was reported to be detectable. The sizes of highly expanded clones could end up underestimated when identical TCR molecules share a barcode. When barcode sub-clustering was not used, chimeric consensus sequences inflated TCR diversity, with chimeras reaching as high as 47%. In CMV-specific effector cells, clones with more than 20 RNA copies accounted for over 99% of molecules, whereas in naive cells such clones accounted for under 1%.

This clonotype was counted ten times or more. This receptor's antigen is unknown. Base quality data are lacking; no much larger clone is found one base away. Libraries of naive CD8 T cells were generated from about 20,000 to 1,000,000 sorted cells, with 10%, 30% or 50% of the purified RNA used. Naive CD8 T cells were FACS-sorted as CD8+CD4-CCR7+CD45RA+ on a BD FACSAria II into RLT Plus buffer. Detection sensitivity was tested by spiking Jurkat RNA equal to roughly ten TCR copies' worth into samples containing about 20,000-1,100,000 naive CD8 T cells. Enrichment of CD8 T cells was performed with RosetteSep CD8+ T Cell Enrichment Cocktail and Ficoll-Paque, after which ACK red cell lysis was carried out. Library method: PCR. This sample was sequenced with an Illumina HiSeq 4000. Bulk TCR libraries were prepared as previously described, using TCR primers listed in Table S5. Purification of total RNA was performed with the Qiagen AllPrep DNA/RNA kit. Before analysis, reads from multiple sequencing runs of the same library were pooled. The paper's processing steps were these. Reads were retained only if the reads had an exact TCR constant sequence, and the retained reads were trimmed to 150 nt and grouped according to their 12-nt molecular barcodes. Reads inside each barcode group were sub-clustered using a 15% Levenshtein threshold, and a quality-weighted consensus sequence was constructed for each RNA molecule. Non-functional sequences were removed, as were lower-count sequences one edit away from another. Based on fitting two negative binomial distributions, any barcode sub-cluster with under 20% of the maximum read count was discarded. The public reads were reprocessed in TCRdb via fastp at Q25 and MiXCR, keeping in-frame beta chains. Each entry is one CDR3 protein sequence, shown with its most common DNA and genes. Clone size and V and J calls follow TCRdb, not the original study. In this sample the table shows fewer than 100,000 distinct CDR3 sequences, 21% of which occur a single time. Clones ranked in the top ten supply 0.85% to 1.2% of the sample.

The sequencing sample was made of naive CD8+ T cells from blood, with Jurkat cell RNA spiked in. Reading the label with the study, this specimen's cell subset or site is: FACS-sorted CD8+CD4-CCR7+CD45RA+ naive T cells. The TCR was taken from a human donor in good health. Some libraries in this study had Jurkat cell RNA spiked in.

This receptor carries the CDR3 CASSYPGRTYEQYF. The base sequence is TGTGCCAGCAGCTACCCGGGACGGACCTACGAGCAGTACTTC. The V gene is TRBV7-6 and the J gene is TRBJ2-7, with the D call tentatively TRBD1 or TRBD2, each fitting 5 bases. The CDR3 holds 14 amino acids from the cysteine to the phenylalanine. The kept DNA is CDR3 alone, 42 bases in frame from the first base. V gives up 4 bases and J gives up 2 bases, and the segment between their germline ends measures 12 bases. CDR1 and CDR2, per the germline V gene, are SGHVS and FNYEAQ.